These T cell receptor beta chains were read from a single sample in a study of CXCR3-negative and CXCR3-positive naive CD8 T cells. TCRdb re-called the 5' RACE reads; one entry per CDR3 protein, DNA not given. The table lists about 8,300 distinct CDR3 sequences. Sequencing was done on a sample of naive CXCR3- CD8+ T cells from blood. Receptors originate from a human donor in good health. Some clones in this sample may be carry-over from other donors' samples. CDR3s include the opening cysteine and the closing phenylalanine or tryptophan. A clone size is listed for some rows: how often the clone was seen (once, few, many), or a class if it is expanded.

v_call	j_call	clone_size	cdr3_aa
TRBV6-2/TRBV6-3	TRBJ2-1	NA	CASSYSPGTSTHEQFF
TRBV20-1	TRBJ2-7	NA	CSARAVVSYEQYF
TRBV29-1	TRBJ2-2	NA	CSVFERSNTGELFF
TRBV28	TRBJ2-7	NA	CASSFPGRPSYEQYF
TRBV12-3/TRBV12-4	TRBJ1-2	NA	CASSITGASGYTF
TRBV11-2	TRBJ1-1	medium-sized	CASSSGTGFKDTEAFF
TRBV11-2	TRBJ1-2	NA	CATRQEANYGYTF
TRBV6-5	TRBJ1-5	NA	CASSPLDSNQPQHF
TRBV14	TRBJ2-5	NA	CASSSPGQIYEETQYF
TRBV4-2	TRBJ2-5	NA	CASSQGQAQETQYF
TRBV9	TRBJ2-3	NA	CASSVAGTVADTQYF
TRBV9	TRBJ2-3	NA	CASSASSGRDSTDTQYF
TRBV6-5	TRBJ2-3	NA	CASSLAGMTDTQYF
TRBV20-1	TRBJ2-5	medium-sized	CSARGAQTQYF
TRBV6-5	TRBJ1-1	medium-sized	CASTSNYRGRNTEAFF
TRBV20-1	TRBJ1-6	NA	CSARDRTGTGKSPLHF
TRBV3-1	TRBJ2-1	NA	CASSQDKASGSAYEQFF
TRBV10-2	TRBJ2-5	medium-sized	CASSESPVRQETQYF
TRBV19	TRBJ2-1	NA	CASSIWGSYSNEQFF
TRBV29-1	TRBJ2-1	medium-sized	CSVERPDLMFGQFF
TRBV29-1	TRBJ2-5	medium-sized	CSVEFLLAENIWWETQYF
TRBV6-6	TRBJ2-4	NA	CASSYSPEDIQYF
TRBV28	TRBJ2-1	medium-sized	CASSLSGSTPNNEQFF
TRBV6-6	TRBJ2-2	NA	CASSGYLAGEFTGELFF
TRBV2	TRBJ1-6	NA	CASSEAFGDTSPLHF
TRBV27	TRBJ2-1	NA	CASSFLGLRSSYNEQFF
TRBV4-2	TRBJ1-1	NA	CASSQMTGTNTEAFF
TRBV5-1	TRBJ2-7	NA	CASSLEAGGYEQYF
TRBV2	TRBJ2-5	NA	CASSQRPTGIQETQYF